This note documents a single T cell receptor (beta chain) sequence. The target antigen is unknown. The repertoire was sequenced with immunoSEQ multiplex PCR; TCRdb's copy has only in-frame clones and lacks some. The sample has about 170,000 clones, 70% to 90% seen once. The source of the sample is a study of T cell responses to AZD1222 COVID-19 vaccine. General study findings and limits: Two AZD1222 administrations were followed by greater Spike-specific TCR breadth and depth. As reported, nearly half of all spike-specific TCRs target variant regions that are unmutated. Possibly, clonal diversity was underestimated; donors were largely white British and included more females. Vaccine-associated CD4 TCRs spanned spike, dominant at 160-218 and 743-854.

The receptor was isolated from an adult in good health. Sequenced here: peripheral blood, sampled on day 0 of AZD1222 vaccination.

The CDR3 here is CASSGQRPYGYTF. DNA of the CDR3: TGTGCCAGCAGCGGGCAACGGCCCTATGGCTACACCTTC. The V call is TRBV7-2, the J call TRBJ1-2; D is uncertain. CDR3 length: 13 residues. V dropped 5 bases and J dropped 4 bases, with 11 bases sitting between them. From germline, CDR1 is SGHTA and CDR2 FQGNSA.